This T cell receptor (beta chain) was found in a study of T-cell reconstitution after alpha-beta-depleted transplantation in children. The authors prepared the TCRbeta library with unique molecular identifiers. MiXCR, applied by TCRdb to the PCR reads, yields one record per CDR3 protein. The table lists almost 250,000 distinct CDR3 sequences, 20% to 30% of them singletons. This clonotype was seen many times. The source was PBMCs, collected before TCRalphabeta/CD19-depleted stem cell transplant. The receptor's source is a girl between 2 and 10 years old with Fanconi anemia, due to receive a stem cell transplant.

CDR3 sequence reads: CASSLGRDTQYF. The CDR3 bases are TGTGCCAGCAGCTTAGGCCGGGATACGCAGTATTTT. The chain has TRBV7-2 and TRBJ2-3; D remains ambiguous. The CDR3 spans 12 residues. Trimming removed 1 base from V and 6 bases from J, with 5 bases in between. The germline V gene has CDR1 SGHTA and CDR2 FQGNSA.